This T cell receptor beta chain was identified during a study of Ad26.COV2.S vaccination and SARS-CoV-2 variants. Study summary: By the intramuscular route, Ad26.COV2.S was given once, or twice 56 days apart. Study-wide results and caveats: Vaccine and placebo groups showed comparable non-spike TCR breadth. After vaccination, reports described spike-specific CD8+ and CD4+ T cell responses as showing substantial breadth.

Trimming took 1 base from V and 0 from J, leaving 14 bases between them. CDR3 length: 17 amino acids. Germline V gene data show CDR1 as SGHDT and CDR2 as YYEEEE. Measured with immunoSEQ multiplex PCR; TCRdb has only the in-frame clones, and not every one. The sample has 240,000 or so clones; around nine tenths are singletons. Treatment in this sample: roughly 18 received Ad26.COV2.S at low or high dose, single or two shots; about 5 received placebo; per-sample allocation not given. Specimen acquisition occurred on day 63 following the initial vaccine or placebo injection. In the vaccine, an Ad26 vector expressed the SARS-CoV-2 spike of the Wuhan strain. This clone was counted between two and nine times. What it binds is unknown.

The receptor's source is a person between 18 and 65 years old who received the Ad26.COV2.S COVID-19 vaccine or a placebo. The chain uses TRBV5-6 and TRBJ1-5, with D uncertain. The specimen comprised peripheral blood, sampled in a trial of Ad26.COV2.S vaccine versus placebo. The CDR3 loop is CASSLRTEIYSNQPQHF. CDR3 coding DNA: TGTGCCAGCAGCTTGCGCACAGAGATCTATAGCAATCAGCCCCAGCATTTT.